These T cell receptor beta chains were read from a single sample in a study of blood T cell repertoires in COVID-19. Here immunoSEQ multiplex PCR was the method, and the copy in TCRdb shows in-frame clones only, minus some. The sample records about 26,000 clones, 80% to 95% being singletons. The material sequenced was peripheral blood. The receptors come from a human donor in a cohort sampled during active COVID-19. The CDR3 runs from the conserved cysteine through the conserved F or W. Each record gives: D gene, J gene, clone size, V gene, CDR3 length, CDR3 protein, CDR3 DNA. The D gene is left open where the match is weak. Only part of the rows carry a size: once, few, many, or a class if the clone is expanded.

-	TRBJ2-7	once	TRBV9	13	CASSVGQDYEQYF	TGTGCCAGCAGCGTAGGTCAGGACTACGAGCAGTACTTC
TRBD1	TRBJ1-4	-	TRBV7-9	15	CASSSSQGQAEKLFF	TGTGCCAGCAGCTCCAGCCAGGGACAGGCTGAAAAACTGTTTTTT
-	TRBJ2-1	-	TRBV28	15	CASRVAGLLYNEQFF	TGTGCCAGCAGGGTGGCGGGGCTTTTGTACAATGAGCAGTTCTTC
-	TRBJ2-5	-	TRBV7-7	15	CASSFRPGVQETQYF	TGTGCCAGCAGCTTTAGGCCAGGGGTACAAGAGACCCAGTACTTC
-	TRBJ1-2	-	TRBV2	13	CASRIDTNYGYTF	TGTGCCAGCAGGATCGACACGAACTATGGCTACACCTTC
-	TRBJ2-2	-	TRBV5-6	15	CASSLGRELTGELFF	TGTGCCAGCAGCTTGGGACGGGAGTTAACCGGGGAGCTGTTTTTT
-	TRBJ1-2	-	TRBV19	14	CASSLDSYDYGYTF	TGTGCCAGTAGCCTGGACAGTTACGACTATGGCTACACCTTC
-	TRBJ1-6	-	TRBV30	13	CALPGRGNSPLHF	TGTGCCCTACCGGGCCGCGGGAATTCACCCCTCCACTTT
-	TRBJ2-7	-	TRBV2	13	CASSDVQDYEQYF	TGTGCCAGCAGTGACGTACAGGACTACGAGCAGTACTTC
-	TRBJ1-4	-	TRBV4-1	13	CASSQDSAEKLFF	TGCGCCAGCAGCCAAGATTCAGCGGAAAAACTGTTTTTT
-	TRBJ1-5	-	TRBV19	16	CASSMFQGGSNQPQHF	TGTGCCAGTAGTATGTTTCAGGGAGGTAGCAATCAGCCCCAGCATTTT
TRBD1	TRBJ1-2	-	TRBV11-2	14	CASSLDGVRDRSSF	TGTGCCAGCAGCTTAGATGGTGTAAGGGACAGGAGTTCCTTC
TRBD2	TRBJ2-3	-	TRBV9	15	CASSGSGGAGDTQYF	TGTGCCAGCAGTGGGAGCGGGGGGGCCGGAGATACGCAGTATTTT
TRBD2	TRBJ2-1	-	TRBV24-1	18	CATSDPRAGGESYNEQFF	TGTGCCACCAGTGATCCAAGGGCGGGAGGAGAATCCTACAATGAGCAGTTCTTC
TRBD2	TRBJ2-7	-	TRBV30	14	CAWRTASGGYEQYF	TGTGCCTGGAGGACGGCTAGCGGGGGCTACGAGCAGTACTTC
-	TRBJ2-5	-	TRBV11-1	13	CASSLSVYETQYF	TGTGCCAGCAGCTTATCGGTATACGAGACCCAGTACTTC
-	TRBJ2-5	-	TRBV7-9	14	CASSPPPGQETQYF	TGTGCCAGCAGCCCACCGCCAGGCCAAGAGACCCAGTACTTC
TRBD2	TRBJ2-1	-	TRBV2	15	CASSTGTSGGGEQFF	TGTGCCAGCAGTACCGGGACTAGCGGGGGGGGTGAGCAGTTCTTC
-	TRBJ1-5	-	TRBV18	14	CASSPQEGNQPQHF	TGTGCCAGCTCACCCCAGGAAGGTAATCAGCCCCAGCATTTT
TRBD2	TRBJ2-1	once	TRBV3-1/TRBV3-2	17	CASSQKSGLAAYNEQFF	TGTGCCAGCAGCCAAAAATCGGGACTAGCGGCCTACAATGAGCAGTTCTTC